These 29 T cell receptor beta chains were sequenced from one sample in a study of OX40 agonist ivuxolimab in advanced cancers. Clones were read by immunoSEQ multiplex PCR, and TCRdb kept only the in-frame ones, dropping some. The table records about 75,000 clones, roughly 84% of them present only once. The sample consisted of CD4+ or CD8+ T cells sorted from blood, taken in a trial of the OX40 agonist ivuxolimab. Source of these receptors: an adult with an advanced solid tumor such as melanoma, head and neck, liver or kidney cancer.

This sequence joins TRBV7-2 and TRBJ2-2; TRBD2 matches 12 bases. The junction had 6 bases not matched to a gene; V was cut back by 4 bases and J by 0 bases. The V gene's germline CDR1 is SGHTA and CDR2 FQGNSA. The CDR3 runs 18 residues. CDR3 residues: CASSSTSGRAANTGELFF. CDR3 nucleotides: TGTGCCAGCAGCTCGACTAGCGGGAGAGCTGCGAACACCGGGGAGCTGTTTTTT.

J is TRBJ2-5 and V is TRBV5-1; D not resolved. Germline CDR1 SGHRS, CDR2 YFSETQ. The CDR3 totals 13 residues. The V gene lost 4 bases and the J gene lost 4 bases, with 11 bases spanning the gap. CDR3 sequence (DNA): TGCGCCAGCAGCGGCGTGGGTCTAGAGACCCAGTACTTC. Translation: CASSGVGLETQYF.

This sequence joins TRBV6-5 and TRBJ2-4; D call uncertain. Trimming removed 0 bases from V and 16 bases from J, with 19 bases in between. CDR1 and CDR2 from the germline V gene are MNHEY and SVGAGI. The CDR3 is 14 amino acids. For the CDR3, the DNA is TGTGCCAGCAGTTACTCAGATGTCGGTGGAAAGACCTACTTC. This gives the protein CASSYSDVGGKTYF.

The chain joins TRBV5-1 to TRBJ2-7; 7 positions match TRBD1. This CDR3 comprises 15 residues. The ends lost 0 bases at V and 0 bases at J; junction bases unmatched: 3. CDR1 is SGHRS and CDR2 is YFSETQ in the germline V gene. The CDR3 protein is CASSLGAGGSYEQYF. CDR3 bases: TGCGCCAGCAGCTTGGGGGCAGGGGGCTCCTACGAGCAGTACTTC. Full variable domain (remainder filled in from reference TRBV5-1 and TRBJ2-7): KAGVTQTPRYLIKTRGQQVTLSCSPISGHRSVSWYQQTPGQGLQFLFEYFSETQRNKGNFPGRFSGRQFSNSRSEMNVSTLELGDSALYLCASSLGAGGSYEQYFGPGTRLTVT.

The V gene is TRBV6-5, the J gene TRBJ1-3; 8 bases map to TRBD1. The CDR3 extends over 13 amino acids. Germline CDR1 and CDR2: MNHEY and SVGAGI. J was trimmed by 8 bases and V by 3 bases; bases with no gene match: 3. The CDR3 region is CASSYQGADTIYF. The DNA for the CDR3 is TGTGCCAGCAGTTATCAGGGGGCGGACACCATATATTTT.

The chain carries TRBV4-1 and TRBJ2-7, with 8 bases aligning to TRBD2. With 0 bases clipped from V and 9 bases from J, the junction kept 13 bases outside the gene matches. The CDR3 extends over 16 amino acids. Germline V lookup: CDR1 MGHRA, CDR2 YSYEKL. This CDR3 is CASSQDELGLAGVQYF. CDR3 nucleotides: TGCGCCAGCAGCCAAGATGAACTTGGGCTAGCGGGCGTGCAGTACTTC.

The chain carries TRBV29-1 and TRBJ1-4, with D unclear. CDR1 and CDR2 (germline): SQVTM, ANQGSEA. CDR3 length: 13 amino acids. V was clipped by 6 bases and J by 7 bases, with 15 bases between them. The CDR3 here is CSVLLGAGEKLFF. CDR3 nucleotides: TGCAGCGTCCTACTTGGTGCGGGTGAAAAACTGTTTTTT.

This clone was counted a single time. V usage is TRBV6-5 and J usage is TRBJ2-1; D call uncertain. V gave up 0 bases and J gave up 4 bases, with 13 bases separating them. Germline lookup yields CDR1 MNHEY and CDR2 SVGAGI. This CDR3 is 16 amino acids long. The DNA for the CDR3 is TGTGCCAGCAGTTACTCGGAACTCCCCCCGTACAATGAGCAGTTCTTC. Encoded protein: CASSYSELPPYNEQFF.

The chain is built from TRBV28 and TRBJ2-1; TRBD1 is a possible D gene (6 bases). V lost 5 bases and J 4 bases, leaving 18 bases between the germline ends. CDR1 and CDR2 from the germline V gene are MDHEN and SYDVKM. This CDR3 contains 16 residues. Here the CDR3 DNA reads TGTGCCAGCAGTCCACTGGCCGGGACACCATACAATGAGCAGTTCTTC. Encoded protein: CASSPLAGTPYNEQFF.

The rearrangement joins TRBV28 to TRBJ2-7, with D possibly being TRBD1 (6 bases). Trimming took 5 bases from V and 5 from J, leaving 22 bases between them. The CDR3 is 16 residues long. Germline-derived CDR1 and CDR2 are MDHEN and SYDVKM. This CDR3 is CASSPYLQGNLNEQYF. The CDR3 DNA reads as TGTGCCAGCAGTCCCTACCTCCAGGGGAATCTCAACGAGCAGTACTTC.

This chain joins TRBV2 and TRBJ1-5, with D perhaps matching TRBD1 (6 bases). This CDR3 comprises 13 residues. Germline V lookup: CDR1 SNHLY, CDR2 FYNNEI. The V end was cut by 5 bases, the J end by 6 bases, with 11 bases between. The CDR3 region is CASSWGPFQPQHF. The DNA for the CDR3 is TGTGCCAGCAGTTGGGGGCCGTTTCAGCCCCAGCATTTT.

The chain's CDR3 is CASIPQRQIYGYTF. CDR3 DNA sequence: TGTGCCAGCATCCCACAAAGACAGATCTATGGCTACACCTTC. The rearrangement joins TRBV6-1 to TRBJ1-2, with D possibly TRBD1 on 5 matching bases. Germline-derived CDR1 and CDR2 are MNHNS and SASEGT. The V end was cut by 7 bases, the J end by 4 bases, with 16 bases between. There are 14 residues in the CDR3.

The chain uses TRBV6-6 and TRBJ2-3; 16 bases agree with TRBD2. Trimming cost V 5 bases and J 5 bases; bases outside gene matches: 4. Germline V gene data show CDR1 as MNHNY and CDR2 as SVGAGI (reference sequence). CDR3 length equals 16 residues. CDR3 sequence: CASSRGTSGRGDTQYF. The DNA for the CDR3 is TGTGCCAGCAGTCGCGGGACTAGCGGGAGGGGAGATACGCAGTATTTT.

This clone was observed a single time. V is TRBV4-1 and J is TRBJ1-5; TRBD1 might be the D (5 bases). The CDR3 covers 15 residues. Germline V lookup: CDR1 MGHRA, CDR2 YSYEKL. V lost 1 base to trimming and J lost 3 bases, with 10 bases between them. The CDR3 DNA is TGCGCCAGCAGCCAAGGTCAGGGATCCAATCAGCCCCAGCATTTT. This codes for CASSQGQGSNQPQHF.

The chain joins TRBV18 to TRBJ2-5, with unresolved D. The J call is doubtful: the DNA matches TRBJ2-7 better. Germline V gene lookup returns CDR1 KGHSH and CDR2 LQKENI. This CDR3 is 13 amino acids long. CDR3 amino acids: CASSPPGSYEQYF. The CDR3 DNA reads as TGTGCCAGCTCACCCCCGGGTTCCTACGAGCAGTACTTC.

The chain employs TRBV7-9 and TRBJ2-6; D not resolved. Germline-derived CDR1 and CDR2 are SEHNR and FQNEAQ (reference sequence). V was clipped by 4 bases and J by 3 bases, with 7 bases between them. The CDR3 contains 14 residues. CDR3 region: CASSSGVGANVLTF. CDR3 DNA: TGTGCCAGCAGCTCCGGCGTTGGGGCCAACGTCCTGACTTTC.

In DNA, the CDR3 is TGTGCCAGCAGTGTCTCGTATATGAGGGGGGCCAATGAGCAGTTCTTC. Its protein is CASSVSYMRGANEQFF. This sequence joins TRBV2 and TRBJ2-1; the D call may be TRBD1 or TRBD2 (6 bases each). The germline gives CDR1 SNHLY, CDR2 FYNNEI. There are 16 residues in the CDR3. V dropped 4 bases and J dropped 6 bases, with 19 bases sitting between them.

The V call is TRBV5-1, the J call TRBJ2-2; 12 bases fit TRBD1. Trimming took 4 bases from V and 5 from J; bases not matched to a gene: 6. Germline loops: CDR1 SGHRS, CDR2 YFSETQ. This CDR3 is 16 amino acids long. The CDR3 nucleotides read TGCGCCAGCAGCCTCGGGACAGGGGGCTGGACCGGGGAGCTGTTTTTT. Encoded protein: CASSLGTGGWTGELFF.

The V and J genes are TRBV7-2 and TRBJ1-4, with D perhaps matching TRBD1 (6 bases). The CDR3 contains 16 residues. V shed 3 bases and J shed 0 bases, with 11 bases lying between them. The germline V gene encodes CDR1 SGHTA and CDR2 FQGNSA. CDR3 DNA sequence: TGTGCCAGCAGCTTGGACCCAGGGGCAACTAATGAAAAACTGTTTTTT. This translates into CASSLDPGATNEKLFF. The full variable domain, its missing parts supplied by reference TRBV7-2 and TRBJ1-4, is GAGVSQSPSNKVTEKGKDVELRCDPISGHTALYWYRQSLGQGLEFLIYFQGNSAPDKSGLPSDRFSAERTGGSVSTLTIQRTQQEDSAVYLCASSLDPGATNEKLFFGSGTQLSVL.

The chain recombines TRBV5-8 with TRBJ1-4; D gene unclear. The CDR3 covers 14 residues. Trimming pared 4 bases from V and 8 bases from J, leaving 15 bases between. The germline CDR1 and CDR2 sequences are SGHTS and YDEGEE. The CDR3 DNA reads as TGTGCCAGCAGCCGCCCGGGGAGTCCCGAAAAACTGTTTTTT. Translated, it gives CASSRPGSPEKLFF.

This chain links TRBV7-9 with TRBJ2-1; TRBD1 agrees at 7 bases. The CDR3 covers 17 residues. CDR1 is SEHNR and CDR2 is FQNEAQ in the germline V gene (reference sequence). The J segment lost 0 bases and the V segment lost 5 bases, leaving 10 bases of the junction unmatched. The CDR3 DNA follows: TGTGCCAGCAGCACGAGACAGGGTGCGAGCTCCTACAATGAGCAGTTCTTC. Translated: CASSTRQGASSYNEQFF. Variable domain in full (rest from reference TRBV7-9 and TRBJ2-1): DTGVSQNPRHKITKRGQNVTFRCDPISEHNRLYWYRQTLGQGPEFLTYFQNEAQLEKSRLLSDRFSAERPKGSFSTLEIQRTEQGDSAMYLCASSTRQGASSYNEQFFGPGTRLTVL.

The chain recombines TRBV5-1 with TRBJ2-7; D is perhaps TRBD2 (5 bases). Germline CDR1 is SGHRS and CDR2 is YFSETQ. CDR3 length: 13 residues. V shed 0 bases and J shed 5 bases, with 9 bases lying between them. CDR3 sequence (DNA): TGCGCCAGCAGCTTGGCCTCGGGAAACGAGCAGTACTTC. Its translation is CASSLASGNEQYF.

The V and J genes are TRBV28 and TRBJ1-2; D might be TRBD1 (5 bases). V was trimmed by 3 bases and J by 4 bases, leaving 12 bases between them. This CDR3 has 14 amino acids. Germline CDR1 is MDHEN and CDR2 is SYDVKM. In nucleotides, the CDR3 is TGTGCCAGCAGTTTGTCCGACAGTTCCTATGGCTACACCTTC. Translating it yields CASSLSDSSYGYTF.

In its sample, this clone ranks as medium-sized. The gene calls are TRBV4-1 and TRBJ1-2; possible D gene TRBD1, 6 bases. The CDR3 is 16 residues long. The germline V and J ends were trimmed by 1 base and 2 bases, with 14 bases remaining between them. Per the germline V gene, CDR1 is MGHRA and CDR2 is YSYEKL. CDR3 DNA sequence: TGCGCCAGCAGCCAAGCACGGGCAGGGGTAAACTATGGCTACACCTTC. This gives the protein CASSQARAGVNYGYTF.

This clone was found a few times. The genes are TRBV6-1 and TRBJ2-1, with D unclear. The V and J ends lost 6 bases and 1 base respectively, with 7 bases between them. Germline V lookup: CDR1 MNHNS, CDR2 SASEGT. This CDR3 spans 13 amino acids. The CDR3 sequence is CASRAPSYNEQFF. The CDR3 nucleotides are TGTGCCAGCAGAGCTCCATCCTACAATGAGCAGTTCTTC.

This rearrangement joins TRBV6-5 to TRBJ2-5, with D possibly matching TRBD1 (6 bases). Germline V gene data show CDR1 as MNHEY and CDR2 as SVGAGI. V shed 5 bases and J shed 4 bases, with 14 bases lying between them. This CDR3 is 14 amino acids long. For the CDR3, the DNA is TGTGCCAGCAGTACTCCTAGAGGGGGAGAGACCCAGTACTTC. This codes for CASSTPRGGETQYF.

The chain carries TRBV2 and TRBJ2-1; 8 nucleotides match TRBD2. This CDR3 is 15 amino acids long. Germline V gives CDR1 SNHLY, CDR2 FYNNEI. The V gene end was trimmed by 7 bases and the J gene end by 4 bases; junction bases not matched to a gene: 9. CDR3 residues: CASTPELAAYNEQFF. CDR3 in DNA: TGTGCCAGCACCCCAGAACTAGCGGCTTACAATGAGCAGTTCTTC.

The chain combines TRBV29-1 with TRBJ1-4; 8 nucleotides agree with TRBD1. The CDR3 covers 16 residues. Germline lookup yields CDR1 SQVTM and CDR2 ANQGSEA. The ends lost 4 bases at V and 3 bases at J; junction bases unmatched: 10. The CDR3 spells CSVAPSIQGANEKLFF. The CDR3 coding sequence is TGCAGCGTTGCCCCTTCAATACAGGGGGCTAATGAAAAACTGTTTTTT.

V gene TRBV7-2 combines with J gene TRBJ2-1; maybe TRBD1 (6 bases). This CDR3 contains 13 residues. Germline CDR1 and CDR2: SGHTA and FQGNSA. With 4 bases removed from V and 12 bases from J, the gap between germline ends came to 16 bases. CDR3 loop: CASSSGLTGGQFF. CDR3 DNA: TGTGCCAGCAGCTCCGGACTGACAGGAGGGCAGTTCTTC.